These 21 T cell receptor beta chains were all obtained from the same sample, sequenced in a study of blood T cells in healthy people across ages. Using a J-beta primer mix together with a sample-barcoded 5' primer, a second PCR was run for roughly 7 to 11 cycles. TCRdb recomputed calls from the 5' RACE reads with MiXCR, one row per CDR3 protein. The sample has around 970,000 distinct CDR3 sequences, 45% to 60% seen once. The sequenced sample consisted of blood. All receptors derive from a woman aged 55-69 years in good health.

The chain recombines TRBV15 with TRBJ1-1; D remains ambiguous. CDR1 LNHNV and CDR2 YYDKDF come from the germline V gene (reference sequence). V shed 7 bases and J shed 4 bases, with 16 bases lying between them. The CDR3 is 14 amino acids. CDR3 amino acids: CATTSEGFGTEAFF. The CDR3, as DNA: TGTGCCACCACGTCCGAAGGATTCGGCACTGAAGCTTTCTTT.

This chain links TRBV5-1 with TRBJ2-2; D remains unclear. V was trimmed by 0 bases and J by 0 bases, leaving 9 bases between them. This CDR3 has 16 residues. The germline CDR1 and CDR2 sequences are SGHRS and YFSETQ. CDR3 sequence: CASSLDGPANTGELFF. CDR3 in DNA: TGCGCCAGCAGCTTGGATGGTCCCGCGAACACCGGGGAGCTGTTTTTT.

This clonotype has a count of ten or more. This rearrangement joins TRBV5-1 to TRBJ2-1; 7 bases map to TRBD1. Germline-derived CDR1 and CDR2 are SGHRS and YFSETQ. The CDR3 spans 15 residues. Trimming cost V 3 bases and J 2 bases; bases outside gene matches: 5. CDR3 in DNA: TGCGCCAGCAGCTATACAGGGGAGCCCTACAATGAGCAGTTCTTC. It is translated as CASSYTGEPYNEQFF.

The chain couples TRBV5-6 to TRBJ2-7, with D possibly being TRBD1 or TRBD2 (6 bases each). The J call may not be correct, given that the DNA end is closer to TRBJ2-5. CDR3 length equals 14 residues. From germline, CDR1 is SGHDT and CDR2 YYEEEE. Here the CDR3 reads CASSQLGGLETQYF. Here the CDR3 DNA reads TGTGCCAGCAGCCAACTAGGGGGGTTGGAGACCCAGTACTTC.

The chain employs TRBV29-1 and TRBJ2-1, with TRBD2 matching 7 bases. CDR1 and CDR2 (germline): SQVTM, ANQGSEA. J lost 2 bases, V lost 3 bases, and 4 bases had no gene match. The length of the CDR3 is 14 residues. Here the CDR3 reads CSVEREWAYNEQFF. As DNA, the CDR3 is TGCAGCGTTGAGCGGGAGTGGGCCTACAATGAGCAGTTCTTC.

The genes are TRBV6-6 and TRBJ2-3; 7 bases fit TRBD1. The trim removed 5 bases at V and 8 bases at J, leaving 13 bases unmatched. CDR3 length equals 15 residues. Germline lookup yields CDR1 MNHNY and CDR2 SVGAGI (reference sequence). In DNA form, the CDR3 reads TGTGCCAGCAGTCACACGGGACAGACGATGAGTACGCAGTATTTT. As protein: CASSHTGQTMSTQYF.

This chain joins TRBV4-3 and TRBJ2-1; the D gene could be TRBD1 or TRBD2 (5 bases each). Trimming shortened V by 1 base and J by 8 bases, and 9 bases separated the two germline ends. The CDR3 is 13 amino acids. CDR1 LGHNA and CDR2 YSLEER come from the germline V gene. The CDR3 region is CASSQVPGHEQFF. CDR3 nucleotide sequence: TGCGCCAGCAGCCAAGTTCCGGGGCATGAGCAGTTCTTC.

This clonotype was observed a single time. The DNA for the CDR3 is TGTGCCAGCAGCGAGACTAGCTTCCCCTACGAGCAGTACTTC. This gives the protein CASSETSFPYEQYF. This sequence joins TRBV7-8 and TRBJ2-7, with 7 bases fitting TRBD2. The V gene's germline CDR1 is SGHVS and CDR2 FQNEAQ. J gave up 2 bases and V 5 bases, and 6 bases lay outside the gene matches. The CDR3 is made up of 14 amino acids.

This chain uses TRBV7-2 with TRBJ2-3; D not resolved. Germline V gene data show CDR1 as SGHTA and CDR2 as FQGNSA. The CDR3 has 13 residues. Between the trimmed V and J ends, which lost 7 bases and 3 bases, there was a span of 11 bases. As DNA, the CDR3 is TGTGCCAGCACCGGCAGGTCGACAGATACGCAGTATTTT. It yields the protein CASTGRSTDTQYF. Full variable domain (missing parts from reference TRBV7-2 and TRBJ2-3): GAGVSQSPSNKVTEKGKDVELRCDPISGHTALYWYRQSLGQGLEFLIYFQGNSAPDKSGLPSDRFSAERTGGSVSTLTIQRTQQEDSAVYLCASTGRSTDTQYFGPGTRLTVL.

The chain links TRBV4-1 to TRBJ1-2, with 8 positions matching TRBD1. V lost 4 bases, J lost 3 bases, and 7 bases stayed unmatched. The CDR3 has 15 amino acids. CDR1 and CDR2 (germline): MGHRA, YSYEKL. Written as DNA, the CDR3 is TGCGCCAGCAGCCTAGGACAGGGCGGCGACTATGGCTACACCTTC. This translates into CASSLGQGGDYGYTF.

This clonotype was detected only a few times. The chain has TRBV27 and TRBJ2-3, with D perhaps being TRBD1 or TRBD2 (5 bases each). The CDR3 runs to 11 residues. Trimming removed 6 bases at V and 12 bases at J, with 13 bases between. Per the germline V gene, CDR1 is MNHEY and CDR2 is SMNVEV (reference sequence). As DNA, the CDR3 is TGTGCCAGCAGCTCGGGACGCCGTCAGTATTTT. Encoded protein: CASSSGRRQYF.

The chain links TRBV20-1 to TRBJ2-5; 11 bases match TRBD2. The V segment lost 5 bases and the J segment 3 bases; nucleotides outside the gene matches: 2. Germline V gene lookup returns CDR1 DFQATT and CDR2 SNEGSKA (reference sequence). The CDR3 has 13 amino acids. CDR3 region: CSALAGGEETQYF. The DNA of the CDR3 is TGCAGTGCTTTAGCGGGAGGGGAAGAGACCCAGTACTTC.

This clonotype was recorded a few times. The chain combines TRBV5-1 with TRBJ1-4; D perhaps matches TRBD1 (5 bases). Trimming left V 2 bases short and J 5 bases short, with 10 bases between. The CDR3 contains 14 residues. CDR1 and CDR2 (germline): SGHRS, YFSETQ. The CDR3 DNA reads TGCGCCAGCAGCTTTCAGGGAACCAATGAAAAACTGTTTTTT. This translates into CASSFQGTNEKLFF.

The chain combines TRBV6-6 with TRBJ1-5; TRBD1 matches at 7 bases. The V and J ends lost 8 bases and 4 bases, in that order; junction bases with no gene match: 5. The CDR3 length is 13 residues. Per germline, CDR1 MNHNY and CDR2 SVGAGI (reference sequence). DNA of the CDR3: TGTGCCAGCGCCGGGACAGCGAATCAGCCCCAGCATTTT. This gives the protein CASAGTANQPQHF.

In this sample, this clonotype turned up a few times. The chain combines TRBV28 with TRBJ2-5, with a possible D match to TRBD1 (6 bases). This CDR3 region has 13 residues. With 6 bases removed from V and 2 bases from J, the gap between germline ends came to 10 bases. The germline gives CDR1 MDHEN, CDR2 SYDVKM. For the CDR3, the DNA is TGTGCCAGCAGAAACACAGGGCAAGAGACCCAGTACTTC. Residues: CASRNTGQETQYF.

The rearrangement joins TRBV28 to TRBJ1-5; D may be TRBD1 (6 bases). This CDR3 has 15 amino acids. Trimming removed 0 bases from V and 5 bases from J, with 11 bases in between. Germline V gives CDR1 MDHEN, CDR2 SYDVKM. The CDR3 reads CASSLWSGGDQPQHF. The CDR3 DNA sequence: TGTGCCAGCAGTTTATGGTCTGGGGGCGATCAGCCCCAGCATTTT. The complete variable domain, with remaining parts taken from reference TRBV28 and TRBJ1-5, reads DVKVTQSSRYLVKRTGEKVFLECVQDMDHENMFWYRQDPGLGLRLIYFSYDVKMKEKGDIPEGYSVSREKKERFSLILESASTNQTSMYLCASSLWSGGDQPQHFGDGTRLSIL.

The rearrangement uses TRBV15 and TRBJ2-2, with D tentatively TRBD1 (6 bases). The V end lost 1 base, the J end lost 4 bases, and 13 bases lay between the germline ends. The CDR3 has 16 residues. Per germline, CDR1 LNHNV and CDR2 YYDKDF (reference sequence). The CDR3 nucleotides are TGTGCCACCAGCAGAGGACAGGTCGGCCCCACCGGGGAGCTGTTTTTT. It translates to CATSRGQVGPTGELFF.

The genes are TRBV29-1 and TRBJ2-1, with TRBD1 matching 7 bases. Per the germline V gene, CDR1 is SQVTM and CDR2 is ANQGSEA. J lost 10 bases, V lost 3 bases, and 3 bases had no gene match. The CDR3 contains 11 residues. The CDR3 nucleotides read TGCAGCGTTGAGACAGGGCGAGAGCAGTTCTTC. This gives the protein CSVETGREQFF.

This clonotype has just one count. The chain links TRBV12-3 or TRBV12-4 to TRBJ2-4; weak D call: TRBD2 (6 bases). This CDR3 comprises 13 residues. V gave up 5 bases and J gave up 13 bases, with 18 bases separating them. CDR3 loop: CASSPGGSGEQYF. The CDR3 bases are TGTGCCAGCAGTCCCGGGGGATCGGGAGAGCAGTACTTC.

This clonotype was observed a handful of times. The V and J genes are TRBV7-2 and TRBJ2-7; perhaps TRBD2 as D (5 bases). CDR3 length: 17 amino acids. Trimming cost V 0 bases and J 6 bases, with 21 bases left between them. Germline loops: CDR1 SGHTA, CDR2 FQGNSA. CDR3 in DNA: TGTGCCAGCAGCTTAGCCGCCTCGATGCACACCACTAGCGAGCAGTACTTC. Translated: CASSLAASMHTTSEQYF.

The V gene is TRBV6-5, the J gene TRBJ1-2; possibly TRBD1 for D (6 bases). The V end lost 6 bases, the J end lost 0 bases, and 11 bases lay between the germline ends. Germline V lookup: CDR1 MNHEY, CDR2 SVGAGI. The CDR3 covers 14 residues. The CDR3 DNA reads as TGTGCCAGCAGAAATGACAGGACTAACTATGGCTACACCTTC. This sequence encodes CASRNDRTNYGYTF.